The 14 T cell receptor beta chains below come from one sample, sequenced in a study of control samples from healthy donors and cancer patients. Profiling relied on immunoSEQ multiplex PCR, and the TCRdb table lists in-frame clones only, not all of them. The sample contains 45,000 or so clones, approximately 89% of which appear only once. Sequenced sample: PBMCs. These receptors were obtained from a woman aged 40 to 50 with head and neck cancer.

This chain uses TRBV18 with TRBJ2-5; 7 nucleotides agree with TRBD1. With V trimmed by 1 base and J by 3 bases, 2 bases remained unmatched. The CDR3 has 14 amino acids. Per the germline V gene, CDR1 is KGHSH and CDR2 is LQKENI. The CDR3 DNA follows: TGTGCCAGCTCACCACTAGGGGGCAAAGAGACCCAGTACTTC. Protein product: CASSPLGGKETQYF.

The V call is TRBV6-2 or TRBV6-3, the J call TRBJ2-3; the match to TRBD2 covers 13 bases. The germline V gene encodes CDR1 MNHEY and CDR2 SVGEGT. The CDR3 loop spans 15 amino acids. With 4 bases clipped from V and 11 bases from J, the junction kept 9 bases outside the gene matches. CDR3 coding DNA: TGTGCCAGCAGTTTTAAAGGACTAGCGGGAGTTGGGCAGTATTTT. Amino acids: CASSFKGLAGVGQYF.

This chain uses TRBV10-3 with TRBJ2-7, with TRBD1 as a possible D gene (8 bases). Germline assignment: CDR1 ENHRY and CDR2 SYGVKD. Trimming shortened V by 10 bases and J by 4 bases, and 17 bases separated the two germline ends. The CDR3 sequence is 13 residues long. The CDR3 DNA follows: TGTGCCACCGCGGACAGGGAGGGTTACGAGCAGTACTTC. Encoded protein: CATADREGYEQYF.

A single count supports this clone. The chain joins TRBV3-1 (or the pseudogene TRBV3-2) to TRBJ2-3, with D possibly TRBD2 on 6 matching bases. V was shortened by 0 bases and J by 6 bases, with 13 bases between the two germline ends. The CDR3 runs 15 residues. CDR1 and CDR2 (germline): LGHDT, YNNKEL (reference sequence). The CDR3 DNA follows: TGTGCCAGCAGCCAAGAATCGCGGGGTCGGGATACGCAGTATTTT. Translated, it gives CASSQESRGRDTQYF.

The CDR3 DNA follows: TGTGCCTGGAGTGTACCCCCCCCCAGCGGGGGGGACAATGAGCAGTTCTTC. This encodes CAWSVPPPSGGDNEQFF. V and J are TRBV30 and TRBJ2-1, with 10 nucleotides matching TRBD2. Germline V lookup: CDR1 GTSNPN, CDR2 SVGIG (reference sequence). V lost 0 bases, J lost 5 bases, and 10 bases stayed unmatched. This CDR3 is built from 17 residues.

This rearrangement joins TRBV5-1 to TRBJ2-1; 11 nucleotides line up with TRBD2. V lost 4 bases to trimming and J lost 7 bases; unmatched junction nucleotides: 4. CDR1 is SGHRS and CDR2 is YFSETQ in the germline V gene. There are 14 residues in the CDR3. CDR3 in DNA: TGCGCCAGCAGCCAGACTAGCGGGATTAATGAGCAGTTCTTC. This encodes CASSQTSGINEQFF.

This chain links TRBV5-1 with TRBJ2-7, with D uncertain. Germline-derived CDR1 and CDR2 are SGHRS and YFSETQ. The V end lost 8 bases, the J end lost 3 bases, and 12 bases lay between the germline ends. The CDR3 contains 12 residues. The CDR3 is CASLGLSYEQYF. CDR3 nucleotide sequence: TGCGCCAGTTTGGGTCTGAGCTACGAGCAGTACTTC.

CDR3 loop: CAINPGGIGETQYF. For the CDR3, the DNA is TGTGCCATCAACCCCGGGGGGATCGGAGAGACCCAGTACTTC. The V gene is TRBV10-3, the J gene TRBJ2-5, with 7 bases matching TRBD2. Trimming at V came to 7 bases and at J to 4 bases, leaving 9 bases not matched to a gene. Germline CDR1 and CDR2: ENHRY and SYGVKD. The CDR3 sequence is 14 residues long.

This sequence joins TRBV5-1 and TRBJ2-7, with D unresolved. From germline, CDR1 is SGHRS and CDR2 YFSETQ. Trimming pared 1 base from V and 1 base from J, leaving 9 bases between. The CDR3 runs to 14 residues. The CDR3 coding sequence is TGCGCCAGCAGCTTGACAGTCAGGTCCTACGAGCAGTACTTC. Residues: CASSLTVRSYEQYF.

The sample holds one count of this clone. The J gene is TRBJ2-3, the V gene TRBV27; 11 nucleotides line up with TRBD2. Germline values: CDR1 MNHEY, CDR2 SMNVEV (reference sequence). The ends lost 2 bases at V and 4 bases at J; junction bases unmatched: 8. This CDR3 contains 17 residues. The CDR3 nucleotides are TGTGCCAGCAGTTTACGGGTAGCGGGAGGGCCAGCAGATACGCAGTATTTT. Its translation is CASSLRVAGGPADTQYF.

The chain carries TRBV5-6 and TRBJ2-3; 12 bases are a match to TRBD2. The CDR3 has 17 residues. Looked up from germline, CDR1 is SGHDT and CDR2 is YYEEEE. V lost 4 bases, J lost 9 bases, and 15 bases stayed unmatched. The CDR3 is CASSRPTTSGSTGTQYF. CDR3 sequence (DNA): TGTGCCAGCAGCCGACCCACGACTAGCGGGAGCACAGGGACGCAGTATTTT.

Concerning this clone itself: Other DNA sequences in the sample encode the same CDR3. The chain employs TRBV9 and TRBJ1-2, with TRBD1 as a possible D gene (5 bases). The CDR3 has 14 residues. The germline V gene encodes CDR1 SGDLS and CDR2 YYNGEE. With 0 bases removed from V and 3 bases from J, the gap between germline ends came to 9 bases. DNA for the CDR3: TGTGCCAGCAGCGTAGAAGACAGTGACTATGGCTACACCTTC. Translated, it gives CASSVEDSDYGYTF.

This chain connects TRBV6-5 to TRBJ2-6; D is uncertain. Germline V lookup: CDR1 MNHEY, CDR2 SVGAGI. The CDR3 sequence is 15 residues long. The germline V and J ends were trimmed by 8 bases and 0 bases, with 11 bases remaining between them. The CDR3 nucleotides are TGTGCCAGCTCCGTCCGCAGCTCTGGGGCCAACGTCCTGACTTTC. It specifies CASSVRSSGANVLTF.

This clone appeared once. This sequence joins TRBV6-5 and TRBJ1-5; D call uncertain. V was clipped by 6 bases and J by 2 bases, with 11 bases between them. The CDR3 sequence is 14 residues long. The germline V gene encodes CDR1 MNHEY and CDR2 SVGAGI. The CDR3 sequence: CASSRLGGNQPQHF. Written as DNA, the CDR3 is TGTGCCAGCAGCCGCCTGGGAGGCAATCAGCCCCAGCATTTT.